The entry below gives a single TCR beta chain sequence along with its context. Its antigen remains unknown. This sample stems from a study of beta chain features in type 1 diabetes. Study observations and caveats: Compared with healthy donors, patients appeared to share more similar naive, central memory and regulatory TCRB repertoires.

In germline, CDR1 is SGDLS, CDR2 YYNGEE. V lost 7 bases and J lost 7, with 12 bases in between. This CDR3 contains 13 residues. Expressed TCRB transcripts were sequenced because the isolated RNA had all been reverse transcribed beforehand. Clones were sequenced by immunoSEQ multiplex PCR, and TCRdb holds only the in-frame ones, with some missing. The table shows about 450,000 clones, with over 10% occurring only once. The chain is built from TRBV9 and TRBJ1-6; D is unclear. The sequence was collected from a woman between 18 and 29 years old in good health. Sequencing was done on a sample of naive CD4+ T cells from blood. Here the CDR3 DNA reads TGTGCCAGCCACCGGGAGGAGAATTCACCCCTCCACTTT. Encoded protein: CASHREENSPLHF.